This T cell receptor beta chain was profiled in a study of cytomegalovirus exposure and HLA in healthy donors. Study-level findings and limits: Cytomegalovirus-associated status was assigned to 164 TCR beta chains.

As for this clone: Its specificity is not known.

Use of 60 Vbeta and 13 Jbeta primers characterized the PCR. Data came from immunoSEQ multiplex PCR; TCRdb stores just in-frame clones and leaves some out. The sample shows 150,000 to 200,000 clones, roughly 73% of them seen only once. V lost 9 bases and J lost 5; bases outside the gene matches: 12. The germline V gene encodes CDR1 SGHRS and CDR2 YFSETQ. This CDR3 is built from 15 residues. The sequencing input was PBMCs. The V and J genes are TRBV5-1 and TRBJ2-5; 11 nucleotides line up with TRBD1. This clonotype originated in a woman in her 30s in good health and CMV-seronegative. CDR3 sequence (DNA): TGCGCCACCGCCGCGGGACAGGGGGATGTGGAGACCCAGTACTTC. It is translated as CATAAGQGDVETQYF.